The clone carrying this T cell receptor (beta chain) was detected once. This record belongs to a study of blood T cell repertoires in COVID-19. On the study more broadly: PBMCs, B-cell-depleted T cells, or T cells were the source of the cDNA or gDNA that made up the material.

As originally analysed: Amplification with reference gene primers provided the estimates of nucleated cell counts. Profiled with immunoSEQ multiplex PCR; TCRdb holds only in-frame clones, not every one. V and J calls plus clone size are reproduced from that table; the DNA served to infer D and trimming. The sample contains 250,000 to 350,000 clones, roughly 91% of which appear only once. Germline values: CDR1 MNHEY, CDR2 SMNVEV (reference sequence). The CDR3 consists of 17 residues. J lost 3 bases, V lost 1 base, and 6 bases had no gene match. The rearrangement uses TRBV27 and TRBJ1-4; 9 bases map to TRBD1. This TCR derives from a woman aged 50 to 65 who had been exposed to COVID-19. Sequencing was done on a sample of PBMCs or T cells enriched from blood (not recorded which). This chain's CDR3 is CASSLWDRASANEKLFF. The CDR3 DNA reads as TGTGCCAGCAGTTTATGGGACAGGGCCTCGGCTAATGAAAAACTGTTTTTT. The entire variable domain, with the rest obtained from reference TRBV27 and TRBJ1-4, is as follows: EAQVTQNPRYLITVTGKKLTVTCSQNMNHEYMSWYRQDPGLGLRQIYYSMNVEVTDKGDVPEGYKVSRKEKRNFPLILESPSPNQTSLYFCASSLWDRASANEKLFFGSGTQLSVL.